The next 6 T cell receptor beta chains were all read from a single sample in a study of molecular identifiers for immune sequencing clone quantification. TCRdb reprocessed the PCR reads via MiXCR and lists one record per CDR3 protein. The table has over 300,000 distinct CDR3 sequences, roughly 24% seen once; the top ten hold about 0.7%. The sequencing input was naive CD8+ T cells from blood, with Jurkat cell RNA spiked in. Sample subset: FACS-sorted CD8+CD4-CCR7+CD45RA+ naive T cells. These receptors were collected from a human donor in good health. Some libraries in this study had Jurkat cell RNA spiked in.

A note on this clonotype: Mismatch with germline at one junction end may stem from a read error. V usage is TRBV11-2 and J usage is TRBJ2-3; 10 positions agree with TRBD2. The CDR3 is 16 amino acids. Germline CDR1 is SGHAT and CDR2 is FQNNGV. CDR3 in DNA: TGTGCCAGCAGCTCACCAAGCGGGGGGGCACCAGATACGCAGTGTTTT. Encoded protein: CASSSPSGGAPDTQCF. The full variable domain, with the rest looked up from reference TRBV11-2 and TRBJ2-3, is EAGVAQSPRYKIIEKRQSVAFWCNPISGHATLYWYQQILGQGPKLLIQFQNNGVVDDSQLPKDRFSAERLKGVDSTLKIQPAKLEDSAVYLCASSSPSGGAPDTQCFGPGTRLTVL.

This clonotype was recorded many times. The chain employs TRBV5-1 and TRBJ2-3, with 7 bases matching TRBD1. CDR3 size: 15 residues. CDR1 and CDR2 from the germline V gene are SGHRS and YFSETQ. Trimming cost V 4 bases and J 4 bases; bases outside gene matches: 9. CDR3 nucleotides: TGCGCCAGCAGCCCTAACCGACAGGGTTCAGATACGCAGTATTTT. This sequence encodes CASSPNRQGSDTQYF.

This clonotype occurred a few times. This CDR3 is CAWGPGTGNQPQHF. The CDR3 bases are TGTGCCTGGGGTCCCGGGACAGGGAATCAGCCCCAGCATTTT. The chain joins TRBV30 to TRBJ1-5; TRBD1 agrees at 9 bases. CDR1 and CDR2 (germline): GTSNPN, SVGIG (reference sequence). The CDR3 length is 14 residues. V trimming: 5 bases; J trimming: 4 bases; junction bases outside the gene matches: 6.

This clonotype was detected once. V usage is TRBV4-3 and J usage is TRBJ2-3, with a tentative D call TRBD1 (6 bases). The CDR3 totals 15 residues. Germline CDR1 LGHNA, CDR2 YSLEER. Trimming took off 3 bases at V and 4 bases at J, with 14 bases between the two ends. CDR3 protein: CASSQSGTRADTQYF. The CDR3 DNA is TGCGCCAGCAGCCAGAGTGGGACACGGGCAGATACGCAGTATTTT.

This clonotype was counted a few times. The chain recombines TRBV11-2 with TRBJ2-7, with 7 bases matching TRBD1. The V and J ends lost 3 bases and 3 bases, in that order; junction bases with no gene match: 14. This CDR3 contains 17 residues. Looked up from germline, CDR1 is SGHAT and CDR2 is FQNNGV. The CDR3 DNA follows: TGTGCCAGCAGCTTCTCCGGCCACCGACAGGGCCTCTACGAGCAGTACTTC. This translates into CASSFSGHRQGLYEQYF. The full variable domain, with the rest looked up from reference TRBV11-2 and TRBJ2-7, is EAGVAQSPRYKIIEKRQSVAFWCNPISGHATLYWYQQILGQGPKLLIQFQNNGVVDDSQLPKDRFSAERLKGVDSTLKIQPAKLEDSAVYLCASSFSGHRQGLYEQYFGPGTRLTVT.

This clonotype was observed a handful of times. V usage is TRBV2 and J usage is TRBJ1-5; no clear D gene. The germline V and J ends were trimmed by 3 bases and 1 base, with 16 bases remaining between them. Germline lookup yields CDR1 SNHLY and CDR2 FYNNEI. This CDR3 is built from 17 residues. CDR3 in DNA: TGTGCCAGCAGTGACGGCGACGAATGGCGGAGCAATCAGCCCCAGCATTTT. Translating it yields CASSDGDEWRSNQPQHF.